The entry that follows covers one T cell receptor (beta chain) sequence. This clonotype has only a few counts. The clone's antigen remains unknown. No base quality values were provided; no much bigger clone lies one nucleotide off. Donors were 35 to 40 systemically healthy Caucasian individuals from Russia aged 6 to 90 years. About 9.8 milliliters of peripheral blood were drawn from each donor into EDTA-treated Vacutainer tubes. Ficoll-Paque density-gradient centrifugation was used to isolate PBMCs, with at least 6 million obtained per sample. Total RNA was extracted from PBMCs with Trizol reagent, with at least 5.5 micrograms obtained per sample. The percentages of naive CD45RAhigh/CD27high T cells were determined by flow cytometry on a PBMC aliquot from every donor. V loses 6 bases, J loses 4 bases, and the germline ends lie 21 bases apart. CDR1 and CDR2 are drawn from the germline V gene (reference sequence): DFQATT, SNEGSKA. Its CDR3 holds 15 amino acids, cysteine through phenylalanine. The entry retains the CDR3 DNA only, 45 bases that are in frame from base 1.

Receptor amplification or capture employed 5' RACE. Sequencing instrument: Illumina HiSeq 2500. A second PCR of about 6 to 12 cycles was performed with a sample-barcoded 5' primer and a J-beta primer mix. A unique molecular identifier was introduced onto each TCR beta cDNA molecule by a template-switch 5' adaptor carrying 12 random nucleotides. At least 2.5 million CDR3-containing paired-end reads were obtained from each sample. All of the RNA was converted into first-strand cDNA using the Mint cDNA synthesis kit, with a TRBC-specific oligonucleotide serving as the primer. Following uracil-DNA glycosylase treatment, all cDNA underwent a first 18-cycle PCR with the universal primers M1SS and BC2_uni_R. For the original study's pipeline: Each sample was normalized by randomly selecting 1 million high-quality reads, each carrying a distinct molecular identifier. Reads sharing molecular identifiers were discarded rather than binned into consensus sequences. MiTCR, with a Q25 quality threshold and the strictest error-elimination algorithm, was used for CDR3 identification, clonotype clustering and error correction. A nonparametric unseen species model with Euler transformation was used to estimate lower-bound total TCR beta diversity. TCRdb passed the public sequencing reads through fastp at Q25 and MiXCR, retaining productive beta sequences. Entries are consolidated by CDR3 protein sequence, retaining the most common genes and DNA. TCRdb assigned the V and J calls; the authors' analysis was not used. This sample is represented by approximately 800,000 distinct CDR3 sequences; about 48% of them were singletons. The biggest ten clones account for 41% of the sample.

These data belong to a study of blood T cells in healthy people across ages (dated by TCRdb to about 2015). Notes on the research overall: In model experiments, template switching captured roughly one uniquely barcoded TCR beta cDNA molecule for every two T cells. Using deep sequencing normalized with unique cDNA molecular identifiers, the study measured how TCR beta repertoire diversity changes with age. Four age groups were formed from the donors: young (average roughly 16 years), middle-aged (around 41), aged (more than 55) and long-lived (82). To avoid experimental bias, donors of different ages were randomly spread across the sequencing lanes. The study analyzed two additional independent replicas of 1 million unique cDNA reads from the same blood draw for two donors, one aged 18 to 30 and one aged 80 or older.

Overall study outcomes, separate from this receptor: The long-lived group showed more naive CD4+ T cells, fewer expanded clones and increased TCR diversity than the aged group, suggesting age selection. Because profiling used bulk unsorted PBMCs, naive and antigen-experienced compartments could not be compared conclusively. There was a strong correlation between observed TCR beta diversity and the percentage of naive T cells measured by flow cytometry. As age increased, observed TCR beta diversity per million T cells dropped in a roughly linear way, and a significant reduction was already evident by age around 41. Estimates of total diversity based on one million sequenced T cells were regarded as lower bounds and as underestimates. The CMV infection status of donors was not known, potentially confounding age-related changes in expanded clonotypes.

Sequenced input: blood. The rearrangement joined TRBV20-1 to TRBJ2-5; the best D guess is TRBD1, with 6 bases matching. The sequence was obtained from a man older than 75 in good health. The CDR3 sequence is CSALGAGDVRETQYF. The DNA sequence is TGCAGTGCCCTAGGGGCAGGGGATGTTCGAGAGACCCAGTACTTC.